This TCR beta chain was found in a study of cytomegalovirus exposure and HLA in healthy donors. Primers for the PCR totalled 60 Vbeta and 13 Jbeta. Only in-frame clones appear in the TCRdb table, and some are missing; sequencing was by immunoSEQ multiplex PCR. The sample has fewer than 350,000 clones, 85% to 90% seen once. Trimming took 2 bases from V and 1 from J; bases not matched to a gene: 6. The CDR3 length is 16 residues. Germline V gene sequence: CDR1 SGDLS, CDR2 YYNGEE. Sequenced sample: PBMCs. The receptor was derived from a woman in her late teens or twenties in good health and CMV-seronegative. V is TRBV9 and J is TRBJ2-7, with 10 bases lining up with TRBD2. The CDR3 sequence: CASSVGSGGSSYEQYF. The CDR3 bases are TGTGCCAGCAGCGTTGGTAGCGGGGGGTCTTCCTACGAGCAGTACTTC.